The 17 T cell receptor beta chains in this list originate from one sample, sequenced in a study of shared clonotypes between healthy human individuals. Cells designated naive CD8 were CD45RO-negative and were positively selected for CCR7, with terminally differentiated effector memory CD45RA+ cells excluded. The data were produced by immunoSEQ multiplex PCR, yet TCRdb's version contains in-frame clones alone and is incomplete. The repertoire has about 2.2 million clones, 90% to 95% of them found once; the top ten carry over 1.5%. The sample was naive CD8+ T cells from PBMCs. The origin of the receptors is a man younger than 35 in good health. Some clones in this sample may be carry-over from other donors' samples.

The J gene is TRBJ1-2, the V gene TRBV27, with D possibly matching TRBD1 (6 bases). CDR1 MNHEY and CDR2 SMNVEV come from the germline V gene (reference sequence). CDR3 length equals 12 residues. The germline V and J ends were trimmed by 5 bases and 8 bases, with 12 bases remaining between them. CDR3 region: CASSRGAGGYTF. CDR3 sequence (DNA): TGTGCCAGCAGTCGGGGGGCGGGAGGCTACACCTTC.

In regard to this clone: Other DNA sequences in the sample encode the same CDR3. The chain has TRBV27 and TRBJ1-3, with D possibly matching TRBD1 (6 bases). V was cut by 5 bases and J by 1 base, with 12 bases left in between. Germline V gene sequence: CDR1 MNHEY, CDR2 SMNVEV (reference sequence). The CDR3 loop spans 15 amino acids. This CDR3 reads CASSPRGASGNTIYF. The CDR3 DNA sequence: TGTGCCAGCAGTCCTCGGGGGGCGTCTGGAAACACCATATATTTT.

The chain combines TRBV28 with TRBJ1-2; D may be TRBD1 (5 bases). V lost 3 bases and J lost 8, with 10 bases in between. Germline V lookup: CDR1 MDHEN, CDR2 SYDVKM. The CDR3 consists of 12 residues. DNA of the CDR3: TGTGCCAGCAGTTTCCCGACAGTAGGCTACACCTTC. Translated, it gives CASSFPTVGYTF.

The chain uses TRBV9 and TRBJ2-2; unclear D gene. V gave up 0 bases and J gave up 0 bases, with 12 bases separating them. CDR1 SGDLS and CDR2 YYNGEE come from the germline V gene. There are 17 residues in the CDR3. The CDR3 loop reads CASSVARTGSNTGELFF. The CDR3 coding sequence is TGTGCCAGCAGCGTAGCAAGGACCGGTTCGAACACCGGGGAGCTGTTTTTT.

The chain has TRBV6-5 and TRBJ2-7; perhaps TRBD1 as D (5 bases). Germline-derived CDR1 and CDR2 are MNHEY and SVGAGI. Trimming pared 6 bases from V and 3 bases from J, leaving 15 bases between. This CDR3 spans 14 amino acids. In nucleotides, the CDR3 is TGTGCCAGCAGCGGTATCCAGGGTCGCTACGAGCAGTACTTC. Amino acid sequence: CASSGIQGRYEQYF.

This sequence joins TRBV27 and TRBJ1-5; D not resolved. Trimming removed 2 bases from V and 3 bases from J, with 14 bases in between. The CDR3 consists of 16 residues. Germline loops: CDR1 MNHEY, CDR2 SMNVEV (reference sequence). The CDR3 nucleotides read TGTGCCAGCAGTTTAGGCCTACCTAGGCCCAATCAGCCCCAGCATTTT. Amino acid sequence: CASSLGLPRPNQPQHF.

The chain recombines TRBV6-5 with TRBJ2-5; the D is unclear. Trimming shortened V by 6 bases and J by 0 bases, and 2 bases separated the two germline ends. Germline CDR1 is MNHEY and CDR2 is SVGAGI. This CDR3 has 11 residues. This CDR3 is CASRHQETQYF. DNA of the CDR3: TGTGCCAGCAGACACCAAGAGACCCAGTACTTC.

The chain combines TRBV7-2 with TRBJ2-7; no definite D call. The V gene lost 6 bases and the J gene lost 4 bases, with 13 bases spanning the gap. The CDR3 runs 13 residues. The germline CDR1 and CDR2 sequences are SGHTA and FQGNSA. CDR3 in amino acids: CASRPAPPYEQYF. In DNA form, the CDR3 reads TGTGCCAGCAGACCCGCCCCGCCATACGAGCAGTACTTC. Drawing the rest from reference TRBV7-2 and TRBJ2-7, the complete variable domain is GAGVSQSPSNKVTEKGKDVELRCDPISGHTALYWYRQSLGQGLEFLIYFQGNSAPDKSGLPSDRFSAERTGGSVSTLTIQRTQQEDSAVYLCASRPAPPYEQYFGPGTRLTVT.

The chain uses TRBV19 and TRBJ2-2, with 7 bases that match TRBD1. The length of the CDR3 is 16 residues. Germline V gene sequence: CDR1 LNHDA, CDR2 SQIVND (reference sequence). J gave up 0 bases and V 0 bases, and 1 base lay outside the gene matches. In DNA form, the CDR3 reads TGTGCCAGTAGTATAGACGGGACAGCGAACACCGGGGAGCTGTTTTTT. This sequence encodes CASSIDGTANTGELFF.

The chain uses TRBV9 and TRBJ2-3; tentative D call: TRBD1 (5 bases). This CDR3 comprises 15 residues. Trimming stripped 6 bases from V and 1 base from J, with 15 bases between. The germline V gene has CDR1 SGDLS and CDR2 YYNGEE. The CDR3 DNA follows: TGTGCCAGCAACACCAAGGGGATCGGCACAGATACGCAGTATTTT. This encodes CASNTKGIGTDTQYF.

The chain employs TRBV11-2 and TRBJ2-2; D ambiguous. The CDR3 length is 15 residues. Germline loops: CDR1 SGHAT, CDR2 FQNNGV. V lost 3 bases and J 4 bases, leaving 12 bases between the germline ends. The CDR3 reads CASSLIGITTGELFF. In DNA form, the CDR3 reads TGTGCCAGCAGCTTGATCGGTATAACCACCGGGGAGCTGTTTTTT.

This sequence joins TRBV4-2 and TRBJ1-1; D ambiguous. Germline V gives CDR1 LGHNA, CDR2 YNFKEQ. This CDR3 spans 16 amino acids. Trimming took off 1 base at V and 0 bases at J, with 12 bases between the two ends. In DNA form, the CDR3 reads TGTGCCAGCAGCCAAGGGTTGGATAGACTGAACACTGAAGCTTTCTTT. Its protein is CASSQGLDRLNTEAFF.

V usage is TRBV16 and J usage is TRBJ1-1, with a weak D call TRBD1 (6 bases). Trimming removed 0 bases at V and 6 bases at J, with 14 bases between. The CDR3 loop spans 15 amino acids. Germline CDR1 KGHSY, CDR2 FQNENV. CDR3 residues: CASSQSPQDRAEAFF. The DNA for the CDR3 is TGTGCCAGCAGCCAATCTCCCCAGGACAGAGCTGAAGCTTTCTTT.

This chain connects TRBV7-2 to TRBJ1-3; D gene uncertain. Germline CDR1 reads SGHTA; CDR2 reads FQGNSA. The length of the CDR3 is 15 residues. Trimming pared 5 bases from V and 2 bases from J, leaving 13 bases between. The chain's CDR3 is CASSPTIGPGNTIYF. CDR3 coding DNA: TGTGCCAGCAGCCCAACGATAGGGCCTGGAAACACCATATATTTT.

The J gene is TRBJ1-2, the V gene TRBV4-1, with 7 nucleotides matching TRBD1. J was trimmed by 3 bases and V by 5 bases; bases with no gene match: 6. CDR1 and CDR2 from the germline V gene are MGHRA and YSYEKL. This CDR3 has 14 residues. The CDR3, as DNA: TGCGCCAGCAGCGCCTCCGGGACAGACTATGGCTACACCTTC. Amino acids: CASSASGTDYGYTF.

V is TRBV6-1 and J is TRBJ1-5, with no clear D. The CDR3 sequence is 14 residues long. V lost 2 bases, J lost 0 bases, and 5 bases lay in between. Germline V gives CDR1 MNHNS, CDR2 SASEGT. This CDR3 reads CASSEQFSNQPQHF. DNA for the CDR3: TGTGCCAGCAGTGAACAGTTTAGCAATCAGCCCCAGCATTTT.

CDR3 nucleotides: TGCAGCGTTGACGGCAGGGGGCATGGCTACACCTTC. It encodes CSVDGRGHGYTF. The V call is TRBV29-1, the J call TRBJ1-2, with 8 bases matching TRBD1. Unmatched junction bases numbered 3, after V lost 3 bases and J lost 6 bases. The CDR3 runs to 12 residues. Germline-derived CDR1 and CDR2 are SQVTM and ANQGSEA.